Listed here are 20 T cell receptor beta chains from one sample, sequenced in a study of human thymus T cells. Profiled with immunoSEQ multiplex PCR; TCRdb holds only in-frame clones, not every one. The table records under 150,000 clones, around 94% of them present only once. Resections from corrective heart surgery provided thymus tissue. The sample taken for sequencing was thymus tissue. The receptors come from a boy younger than two with a congenital heart defect but otherwise immunologically healthy.

V usage is TRBV9 and J usage is TRBJ1-1, with D possibly TRBD1 on 6 matching bases. Trimming removed 0 bases at V and 3 bases at J, with 15 bases between. This CDR3 comprises 16 residues. Germline values: CDR1 SGDLS, CDR2 YYNGEE. The CDR3 spells CASSVVGPGEDTEAFF. As DNA, the CDR3 is TGTGCCAGCAGCGTAGTGGGGCCAGGGGAGGACACTGAAGCTTTCTTT.

This chain joins TRBV4-2 and TRBJ2-1, with D perhaps TRBD1 or TRBD2 (5 bases each). The germline V gene encodes CDR1 LGHNA and CDR2 YNFKEQ. Deletions cut 3 bases from V and 2 bases from J, with 14 bases between. The CDR3 sequence is 16 residues long. CDR3 loop: CASSHAGTNTYNEQFF. CDR3 DNA sequence: TGTGCCAGCAGCCACGCCGGGACCAACACCTACAATGAGCAGTTCTTC.

The V gene is TRBV14, the J gene TRBJ2-2; D is uncertain. The CDR3 totals 11 residues. Trimming shortened V by 5 bases and J by 8 bases, and 6 bases separated the two germline ends. The germline gives CDR1 SGHDN, CDR2 FVKESK. As DNA, the CDR3 is TGTGCCAGCAGCGAAGGGGGGGAGCTGTTTTTT. Amino acid sequence: CASSEGGELFF.

This chain uses TRBV13 with TRBJ2-7; TRBD1 is a possible D gene (5 bases). This CDR3 is 12 amino acids long. Germline V gives CDR1 PRHDT, CDR2 FYEKMQ (reference sequence). V lost 5 bases and J lost 6, with 11 bases in between. CDR3: CASSPQGSEQYF. The CDR3 DNA reads TGTGCCAGCAGCCCGCAGGGCAGCGAGCAGTACTTC.

The genes are TRBV7-2 and TRBJ2-7; D uncertain. CDR3 size: 13 residues. The germline CDR1 and CDR2 sequences are SGHTA and FQGNSA. V was trimmed by 1 base and J by 4 bases, leaving 8 bases between them. For the CDR3, the DNA is TGTGCCAGCAGCTTAGTCGACCGTTACGAGCAGTACTTC. Protein product: CASSLVDRYEQYF.

This chain joins TRBV6-1 and TRBJ2-7; D is possibly TRBD1 (5 bases). Between the trimmed V and J ends, which lost 6 bases and 4 bases, there was a span of 13 bases. Germline V gene sequence: CDR1 MNHNS, CDR2 SASEGT. The CDR3 has 13 amino acids. As DNA, the CDR3 is TGTGCCAGCAGAAGTTTTCAGGGTTACGAGCAGTACTTC. Translated, it gives CASRSFQGYEQYF.

This chain joins TRBV5-5 and TRBJ1-2, with 7 bases aligning to TRBD1. Germline CDR1 SGHKS, CDR2 YYEKEE (reference sequence). The V and J ends lost 6 bases and 4 bases, in that order; junction bases with no gene match: 6. The CDR3 spans 13 residues. CDR3 sequence reads: CASTRGHGYGYTF. In nucleotides, the CDR3 is TGTGCCAGCACAAGGGGGCATGGCTATGGCTACACCTTC. The full variable domain, rest sourced from reference TRBV5-5 and TRBJ1-2, is DAGVTQSPTHLIKTRGQQVTLRCSPISGHKSVSWYQQVLGQGPQFIFQYYEKEERGRGNFPDRFSARQFPNYSSELNVNALLLGDSALYLCASTRGHGYGYTFGSGTRLTVV.

The chain has TRBV2 and TRBJ2-3; D is perhaps TRBD2 (5 bases). V dropped 4 bases and J dropped 3 bases, with 11 bases sitting between them. The CDR3 has 14 amino acids. Germline CDR1 and CDR2: SNHLY and FYNNEI. In DNA form, the CDR3 reads TGTGCCAGCAGTGGAGTCTCGGGGACAGATACGCAGTATTTT. This gives the protein CASSGVSGTDTQYF.

The chain combines TRBV28 with TRBJ1-2; possibly TRBD1 for D (6 bases). V lost 5 bases and J 6 bases, leaving 16 bases between the germline ends. This CDR3 region has 14 residues. Germline assignment: CDR1 MDHEN and CDR2 SYDVKM. In nucleotides, the CDR3 is TGTGCCAGCAGTACAGGGTTTCGGAGGGATGGCTACACCTTC. Translated: CASSTGFRRDGYTF.

This rearrangement joins TRBV7-6 to TRBJ1-2, with TRBD1 as a possible D gene (6 bases). Germline V gene data show CDR1 as SGHVS and CDR2 as FNYEAQ. V lost 1 base and J 2 bases, leaving 11 bases between the germline ends. There are 15 residues in the CDR3. The CDR3 nucleotides read TGTGCCAGCAGCTTAGTTCCAGGACAGAACTATGGCTACACCTTC. This sequence encodes CASSLVPGQNYGYTF.

This chain uses TRBV28 with TRBJ1-2; D remains unclear. The CDR3 runs to 16 residues. The V end was cut by 3 bases, the J end by 2 bases, with 16 bases between. Germline-derived CDR1 and CDR2 are MDHEN and SYDVKM. CDR3 amino acids: CASSFRTSGINYGYTF. DNA of the CDR3: TGTGCCAGCAGTTTTCGCACCTCCGGGATAAACTATGGCTACACCTTC.

The chain is built from TRBV6-1 and TRBJ1-4, with D uncertain. Germline-derived CDR1 and CDR2 are MNHNS and SASEGT. The CDR3 contains 15 residues. Trimming shortened V by 6 bases and J by 8 bases, and 19 bases separated the two germline ends. The CDR3: CASRNFRSVGEKLFF. The CDR3 DNA reads TGTGCCAGCAGGAATTTTAGGTCAGTCGGGGAAAAACTGTTTTTT.

The V gene is TRBV27, the J gene TRBJ1-1; D remains unclear. V lost 0 bases and J lost 3, with 5 bases in between. The germline V gene has CDR1 MNHEY and CDR2 SMNVEV (reference sequence). The CDR3 covers 13 residues. For the CDR3, the DNA is TGTGCCAGCAGTTTATCTGGGCACACTGAAGCTTTCTTT. This codes for CASSLSGHTEAFF.

The chain recombines TRBV7-2 with TRBJ2-7, with 15 bases fitting TRBD2. The CDR3 is 16 residues long. Germline CDR1 and CDR2: SGHTA and FQGNSA. The V and J ends lost 4 bases and 4 bases, in that order; junction bases with no gene match: 5. The CDR3 DNA reads TGTGCCAGCAGCTCTCGGACTAGCGGGGGGGCGTACGAGCAGTACTTC. It encodes CASSSRTSGGAYEQYF.

The CDR3 DNA reads as TGTGCCAGCAGTTTCGCCCCTTCTGATAAACAGGGGACAGGACTTAACTATGGCTACACCTTC. It is translated as CASSFAPSDKQGTGLNYGYTF. The chain employs TRBV28 and TRBJ1-2; TRBD1 agrees at 8 bases. CDR1 is MDHEN, CDR2 SYDVKM, per germline. Germline trimming cut 3 bases from V and 1 base from J; bases unmatched to any gene: 22. This CDR3 has 21 amino acids.

This chain links TRBV7-7 with TRBJ2-2; 15 positions match TRBD2. Germline trimming cut 5 bases from V and 1 base from J; bases unmatched to any gene: 11. The CDR3 is made up of 20 amino acids. From germline, CDR1 is SSHAT and CDR2 FNYEAQ (reference sequence). This CDR3 reads CASSPEPGLAGGQNTGELFF. CDR3 nucleotides: TGTGCCAGCAGCCCTGAACCGGGACTAGCGGGGGGACAGAACACCGGGGAGCTGTTTTTT. The variable domain in full, completed from reference TRBV7-7 and TRBJ2-2, reads GAGVSQSPRYKVTKRGQDVTLRCDPISSHATLYWYQQALGQGPEFLTYFNYEAQPDKSGLPSDRFSAERPEGSISTLTIQRTEQRDSAMYRCASSPEPGLAGGQNTGELFFGEGSRLTVL.

CDR3 DNA: TGTGCCAGCAGTGATTTTCGCAGCGGGGGGGCTACGGAGACCCAGTACTTC. This codes for CASSDFRSGGATETQYF. This chain connects TRBV2 to TRBJ2-5, with 10 positions matching TRBD2. Per germline, CDR1 SNHLY and CDR2 FYNNEI. V shed 3 bases and J 5 bases; nucleotides not matched to a gene: 12. CDR3 size: 17 residues.

The rearrangement joins TRBV19 to TRBJ2-7; 7 nucleotides match TRBD1. The V gene end was trimmed by 5 bases and the J gene end by 5 bases; junction bases not matched to a gene: 12. This CDR3 is built from 15 residues. The germline gives CDR1 LNHDA, CDR2 SQIVND (reference sequence). The CDR3 sequence is CASSAPPTGNHEQYF. CDR3 nucleotides: TGTGCCAGTAGTGCTCCCCCGACAGGGAATCACGAGCAGTACTTC.

Here the CDR3 reads CASSLLREANYGYTF. The CDR3 nucleotides are TGTGCCAGCAGCTTACTCAGGGAAGCTAACTATGGCTACACCTTC. This chain joins TRBV7-2 and TRBJ1-2; maybe TRBD1 (5 bases). Trimming took off 2 bases at V and 0 bases at J, with 10 bases between the two ends. Germline V lookup: CDR1 SGHTA, CDR2 FQGNSA. This CDR3 is 15 amino acids long.

This clone is a singleton in its sample. This chain uses TRBV4-1 with TRBJ2-7, with no clear D. V lost 6 bases to trimming and J lost 5 bases, with 11 bases between them. Germline V gives CDR1 MGHRA, CDR2 YSYEKL. The length of the CDR3 is 12 residues. The CDR3 DNA reads as TGCGCCAGCAGGGGAAGCCCTGACGAGCAGTACTTC. Its translation: CASRGSPDEQYF.